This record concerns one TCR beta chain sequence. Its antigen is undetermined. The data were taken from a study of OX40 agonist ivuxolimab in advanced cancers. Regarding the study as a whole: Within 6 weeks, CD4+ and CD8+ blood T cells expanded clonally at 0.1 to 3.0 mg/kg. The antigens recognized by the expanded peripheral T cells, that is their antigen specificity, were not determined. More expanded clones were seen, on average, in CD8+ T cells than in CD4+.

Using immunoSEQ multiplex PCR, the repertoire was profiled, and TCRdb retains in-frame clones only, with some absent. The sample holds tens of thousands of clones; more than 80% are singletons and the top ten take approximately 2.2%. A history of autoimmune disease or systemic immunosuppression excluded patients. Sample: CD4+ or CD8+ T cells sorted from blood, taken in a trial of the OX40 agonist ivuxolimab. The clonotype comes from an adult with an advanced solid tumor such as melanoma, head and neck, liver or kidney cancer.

This chain's CDR3 is CSAQTASNQPQHF. DNA for the CDR3: TGCAGCGCTCAGACAGCTAGCAATCAGCCCCAGCATTTT. V and J are TRBV29-1 and TRBJ1-5; the D gene is possibly TRBD1 (5 bases). Germline V gene lookup returns CDR1 SQVTM and CDR2 ANQGSEA. The V end lost 7 bases, the J end lost 0 bases, and 10 bases lay between the germline ends. The CDR3 is 13 amino acids.